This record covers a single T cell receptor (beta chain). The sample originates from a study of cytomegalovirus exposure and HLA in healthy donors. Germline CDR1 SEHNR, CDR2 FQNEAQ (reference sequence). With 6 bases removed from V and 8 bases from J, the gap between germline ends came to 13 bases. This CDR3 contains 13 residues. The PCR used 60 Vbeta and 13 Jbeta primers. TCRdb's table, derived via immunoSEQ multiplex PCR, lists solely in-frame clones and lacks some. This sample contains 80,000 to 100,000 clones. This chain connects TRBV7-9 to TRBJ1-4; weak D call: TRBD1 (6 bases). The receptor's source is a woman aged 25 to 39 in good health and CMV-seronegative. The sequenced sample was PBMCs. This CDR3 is CASRPQGREKLFF. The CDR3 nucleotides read TGTGCCAGCAGGCCGCAGGGGCGGGAAAAACTGTTTTTT.